Listed here are 22 T cell receptor beta chains from one sample, sequenced in a study of CD8+CD57+ T cells in acquired aplastic anemia. The patients chosen for sequencing had shown expansion of CD8+CD57+ cells (detected by flow cytometry). Researchers used genomic DNA as the template to profile TCR beta VDJ and CDR3. In TCRdb, the reads were re-called with MiXCR into one record per CDR3 protein. The sample includes approximately 220,000 distinct CDR3 sequences, around 45% of them seen just once. Sequenced material: sorted CD4+, CD8+, or CD8+CD57+ T cells (not recorded which) from PBMCs. Receptors originate from a human donor with aplastic anemia.

The chain carries TRBV7-2 and TRBJ2-7; possible D gene TRBD2, 5 bases. Trimming took off 5 bases at V and 1 base at J, with 9 bases between the two ends. This CDR3 comprises 13 residues. The V gene's germline CDR1 is SGHTA and CDR2 FQGNSA. CDR3 region: CASSRGLSYEQYV. The CDR3 DNA reads TGTGCCAGCAGCCGCGGACTTTCCTACGAGCAGTACGTC.

This clonotype was seen at least ten times. The rearrangement joins TRBV27 to TRBJ2-7; the D gene is possibly TRBD2 (7 bases). The length of the CDR3 is 15 residues. CDR1 is MNHEY and CDR2 is SMNVEV in the germline V gene (reference sequence). Trimming removed 6 bases at V and 2 bases at J, with 17 bases between. DNA for the CDR3: TGTGCCAGCAGCCCCAGGGGCGGGGGAGCCTACGAGCAGTACTTC. Its protein is CASSPRGGGAYEQYF.

This clonotype occurred many times. This sequence joins TRBV7-3 and TRBJ2-1; the match to TRBD1 covers 7 bases. The junction had 8 bases not matched to a gene; V was cut back by 1 base and J by 8 bases. The CDR3 runs to 15 residues. CDR1 and CDR2 (germline): SGHTA, FQGTGA. The CDR3 DNA reads TGTGCCAGCAGCTTAATCGGCAGGGGGAGAGATGAGCAGTTCTTC. This codes for CASSLIGRGRDEQFF.

By share, this clonotype counts as medium-sized. V usage is TRBV11-2 and J usage is TRBJ1-4; 7 nucleotides line up with TRBD1. J was trimmed by 8 bases and V by 5 bases; bases with no gene match: 14. The length of the CDR3 is 16 residues. Germline CDR1 reads SGHAT; CDR2 reads FQNNGV. The chain's CDR3 is CASSLGTVFLREKLFF. Here the CDR3 DNA reads TGTGCCAGCAGCCTCGGGACAGTTTTTCTAAGGGAAAAACTGTTTTTT.

This clonotype was seen many times. CDR3 DNA: TGTGCCAGCAGCTTAGCGCGGGACGGATACACCGGGGAGCTGTTTTTT. It yields the protein CASSLARDGYTGELFF. The genes are TRBV7-9 and TRBJ2-2; tentatively, D is TRBD2 (6 bases). Germline V gene sequence: CDR1 SEHNR, CDR2 FQNEAQ (reference sequence). This CDR3 contains 16 residues. V lost 0 bases, J lost 3 bases, and 11 bases lay in between.

V is TRBV20-1 and J is TRBJ1-2; D gene uncertain. CDR3 length: 11 residues. The germline V and J ends were trimmed by 6 bases and 8 bases, with 13 bases remaining between them. The germline V gene encodes CDR1 DFQATT and CDR2 SNEGSKA (reference sequence). The CDR3 nucleotides are TGCAGTGCCGGAGAAGGGTTCGGCTACACCTTC. Its protein product is CSAGEGFGYTF.

The CDR3 coding sequence is TGTGCCACCAGCCGACAGGGGATTGGTGGCTACACCTTC. This gives the protein CATSRQGIGGYTF. The chain recombines TRBV15 with TRBJ1-2; 8 bases align to TRBD1. V lost 5 bases to trimming and J lost 7 bases; unmatched junction nucleotides: 6. The CDR3 totals 13 residues. Germline V gene data show CDR1 as LNHNV and CDR2 as YYDKDF (reference sequence).

The chain links TRBV20-1 to TRBJ2-3; 7 bases are shared with TRBD1. Germline loops: CDR1 DFQATT, CDR2 SNEGSKA (reference sequence). V was pared by 6 bases and J by 2 bases, with 8 bases of the junction left unmatched. This CDR3 contains 14 residues. The CDR3 here is CSAPDREATDTQYF. CDR3 nucleotides: TGCAGTGCACCCGACAGGGAAGCCACAGATACGCAGTATTTT.

The V gene is TRBV29-1, the J gene TRBJ1-2; a possible D gene is TRBD1 (5 bases). Germline V gives CDR1 SQVTM, CDR2 ANQGSEA. Trimming took off 3 bases at V and 8 bases at J, with 19 bases between the two ends. The CDR3 length is 14 residues. As DNA, the CDR3 is TGCAGCGTTGAGGGTGCGGGGGATACGGGCGGCTACACCTTC. It encodes CSVEGAGDTGGYTF. Full variable domain (missing parts from reference TRBV29-1 and TRBJ1-2): SAVISQKPSRDICQRGTSLTIQCQVDSQVTMMFWYRQQPGQSLTLIATANQGSEATYESGFVIDKFPISRPNLTFSTLTVSNMSPEDSSIYLCSVEGAGDTGGYTFGSGTRLTVV.

The rearrangement uses TRBV29-1 and TRBJ1-2; weak D call: TRBD1 (5 bases). The V and J ends lost 7 bases and 3 bases respectively, with 12 bases between them. This CDR3 contains 12 residues. Looked up from germline, CDR1 is SQVTM and CDR2 is ANQGSEA. The CDR3 region is CSAGTPHYGYTF. As DNA, the CDR3 is TGCAGCGCAGGGACTCCACACTATGGCTACACCTTC.

The rearrangement uses TRBV20-1 and TRBJ1-3; the D is unclear. This CDR3 spans 15 amino acids. CDR1 and CDR2 (germline): DFQATT, SNEGSKA (reference sequence). V lost 0 bases, J lost 0 bases, and 9 bases lay in between. CDR3 residues: CSARDVRSSGNTIYF. The CDR3 DNA reads TGCAGTGCTAGAGATGTCAGGAGCTCTGGAAACACCATATATTTT.

Points on this clonotype: A much larger clone lies a single base off, so this may be a read error. This chain uses TRBV4-3 with TRBJ2-7; D remains ambiguous. There are 13 residues in the CDR3. The V end was cut by 4 bases, the J end by 2 bases, with 9 bases between. Germline loops: CDR1 LGHNA, CDR2 YSLEER. Written as DNA, the CDR3 is TGCGCCAGCAGCCCAGACCTCACCTACGAGCAGTACTTC. Its protein product is CASSPDLTYEQYF.

This clonotype has a handful of counts. V and J are TRBV15 and TRBJ2-7; TRBD1 aligns across 12 bases. The CDR3 sequence is 15 residues long. The J segment lost 6 bases and the V segment lost 3 bases, leaving 6 bases of the junction unmatched. CDR1 LNHNV and CDR2 YYDKDF come from the germline V gene (reference sequence). The CDR3, as DNA: TGTGCCACCAGCAGCCGGGGACAGGGGGCAGGCGAGCAGTACTTC. Translation: CATSSRGQGAGEQYF.

This sequence joins TRBV2 and TRBJ2-3, with 10 bases fitting TRBD1. Germline CDR1 is SNHLY and CDR2 is FYNNEI. The CDR3 has 16 amino acids. The V and J ends lost 2 bases and 5 bases, in that order; junction bases with no gene match: 7. The CDR3 reads CASSEIGTGAEDTQYF. The DNA for the CDR3 is TGTGCCAGCAGTGAAATCGGGACAGGGGCGGAAGATACGCAGTATTTT.

The V call is TRBV16, the J call TRBJ2-7, with D perhaps matching TRBD2 (5 bases). V lost 4 bases to trimming and J lost 4 bases, with 11 bases between them. Germline V gene data show CDR1 as KGHSY and CDR2 as FQNENV. This CDR3 contains 13 residues. The CDR3 DNA sequence: TGTGCCAGCAGCCTCCTCGAGGGTTACGAGCAGTACTTC. The encoded protein is CASSLLEGYEQYF. The whole variable domain, filled in from reference TRBV16 and TRBJ2-7, reads GEEVAQTPKHLVRGEGQKAKLYCAPIKGHSYVFWYQQVLKNEFKFLISFQNENVFDETGMPKERFSAKCLPNSPCSLEIQATKLEDSAVYFCASSLLEGYEQYFGPGTRLTVT.

The V and J genes are TRBV2 and TRBJ2-7; 8 bases align to TRBD1. The CDR3 runs 16 residues. The junction had 10 bases not matched to a gene; V was cut back by 4 bases and J by 2 bases. Germline V gene data show CDR1 as SNHLY and CDR2 as FYNNEI. CDR3 in DNA: TGTGCCAGCAGTGTTGTGCCGGGACAGGCGCCCTACGAGCAGTACTTC. As protein: CASSVVPGQAPYEQYF.

Ten or more counts support this clonotype. CDR3 region: CASGGHRGAPYQPQHF. The CDR3 DNA reads TGTGCCAGCGGGGGACACAGGGGGGCCCCCTATCAGCCCCAGCATTTT. The chain recombines TRBV2 with TRBJ1-5; 8 bases map to TRBD1. This CDR3 contains 16 residues. In germline, CDR1 is SNHLY, CDR2 FYNNEI. V shed 8 bases, J shed 5 bases, and the junction held 14 bases outside the gene matches.

The chain employs TRBV30 and TRBJ2-3, with a tentative D call TRBD2 (5 bases). CDR1 is GTSNPN and CDR2 is SVGIG in the germline V gene (reference sequence). V lost 3 bases to trimming and J lost 6 bases, with 10 bases between them. The CDR3 runs 12 residues. CDR3 sequence: CAWREVPDTQYF. The CDR3 bases are TGTGCCTGGAGGGAGGTGCCCGATACGCAGTATTTT.

As regards this clonotype: A junction end diverges from the germline sequence, so it may reflect a read error. V usage is TRBV29-1 and J usage is TRBJ2-3, with 8 bases matching TRBD1. The germline CDR1 and CDR2 sequences are SQVTM and ANQGSEA. The CDR3 covers 13 residues. The CDR3 bases are TGCAGCGTCGGACAGGGCCGGACAGATACGCGGTATTTT. Its protein product is CSVGQGRTDTRYF.

The chain joins TRBV7-9 to TRBJ2-2, with TRBD2 matching 9 bases. Germline trimming cut 6 bases from V and 0 bases from J; bases unmatched to any gene: 8. Germline V CDR1 and CDR2: SEHNR, FQNEAQ (reference sequence). This CDR3 is 17 amino acids long. The CDR3 DNA reads as TGTGCCAGCAGTCATTCGACTAGCGGTCCGAACACCGGGGAGCTGTTTTTT. Translated, it gives CASSHSTSGPNTGELFF.

Of note for this clonotype: This clone may be a read error of a much larger clone one base away. The V gene is TRBV12-3 or TRBV12-4, the J gene TRBJ2-2; unclear D gene. This CDR3 comprises 12 residues. V lost 3 bases and J lost 7, with 6 bases in between. CDR3 loop: CASSFRVGELFF. The CDR3 nucleotides are TGTGCCAGCAGTTTTCGGGTCGGGGAGCTGTTTTTT.

The genes are TRBV2 and TRBJ2-5, with 8 bases aligning to TRBD1. Germline V lookup: CDR1 SNHLY, CDR2 FYNNEI. The CDR3 sequence is 12 residues long. V shed 8 bases, J shed 3 bases, and the junction held 2 bases outside the gene matches. CDR3 amino acids: CASPTGEETQYF. The CDR3 nucleotides read TGTGCCAGCCCGACAGGGGAAGAGACCCAGTACTTC.